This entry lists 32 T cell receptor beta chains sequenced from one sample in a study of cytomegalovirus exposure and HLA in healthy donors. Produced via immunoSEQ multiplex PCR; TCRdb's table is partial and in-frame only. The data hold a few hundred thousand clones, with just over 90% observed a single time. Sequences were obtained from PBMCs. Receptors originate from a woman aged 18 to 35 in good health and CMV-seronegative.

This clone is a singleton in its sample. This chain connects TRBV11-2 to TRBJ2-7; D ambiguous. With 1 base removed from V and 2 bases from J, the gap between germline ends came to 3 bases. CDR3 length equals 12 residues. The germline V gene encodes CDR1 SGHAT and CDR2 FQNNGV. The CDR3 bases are TGTGCCAGCAGCTTAGTCACCTACGAGCAGTACTTC. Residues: CASSLVTYEQYF.

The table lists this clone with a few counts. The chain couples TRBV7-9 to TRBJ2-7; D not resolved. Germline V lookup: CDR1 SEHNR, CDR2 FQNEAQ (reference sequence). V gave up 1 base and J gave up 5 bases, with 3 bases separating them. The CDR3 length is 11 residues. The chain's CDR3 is CASSLVNEQYF. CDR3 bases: TGTGCCAGCAGCTTAGTTAACGAGCAGTACTTC.

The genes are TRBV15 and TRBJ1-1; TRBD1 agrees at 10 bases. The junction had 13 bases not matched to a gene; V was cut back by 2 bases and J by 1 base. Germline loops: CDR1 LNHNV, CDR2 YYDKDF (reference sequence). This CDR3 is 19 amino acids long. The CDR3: CATSRKATGGLGGNTEAFF. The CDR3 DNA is TGTGCCACCAGCAGAAAAGCGACAGGGGGCCTAGGGGGGAACACTGAAGCTTTCTTT.

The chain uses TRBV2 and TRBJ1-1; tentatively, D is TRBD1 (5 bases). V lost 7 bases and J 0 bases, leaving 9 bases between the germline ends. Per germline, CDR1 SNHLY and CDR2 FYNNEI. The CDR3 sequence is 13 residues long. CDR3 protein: CASKTAMNTEAFF. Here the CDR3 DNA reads TGTGCCAGCAAGACAGCGATGAACACTGAAGCTTTCTTT.

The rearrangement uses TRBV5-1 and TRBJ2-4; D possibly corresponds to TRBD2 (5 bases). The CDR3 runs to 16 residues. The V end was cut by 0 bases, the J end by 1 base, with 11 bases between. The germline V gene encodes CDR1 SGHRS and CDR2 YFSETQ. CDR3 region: CASSLGPGSAKNIQYF. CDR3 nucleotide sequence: TGCGCCAGCAGCTTGGGTCCGGGGTCGGCCAAAAACATTCAGTACTTC.

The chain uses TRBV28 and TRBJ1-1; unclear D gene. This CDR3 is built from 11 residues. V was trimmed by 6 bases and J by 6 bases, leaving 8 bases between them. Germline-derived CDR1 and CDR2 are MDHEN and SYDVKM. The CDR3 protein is CASSSYAEAFF. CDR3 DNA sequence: TGTGCCAGCAGCTCTTATGCTGAAGCTTTCTTT.

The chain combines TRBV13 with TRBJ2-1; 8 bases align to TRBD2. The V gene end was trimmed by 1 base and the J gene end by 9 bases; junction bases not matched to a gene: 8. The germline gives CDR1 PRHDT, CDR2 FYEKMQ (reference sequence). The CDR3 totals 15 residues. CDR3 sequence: CASSLDGAGEAEQFF. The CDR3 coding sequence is TGTGCCAGCAGCTTAGACGGAGCGGGAGAGGCTGAGCAGTTCTTC.

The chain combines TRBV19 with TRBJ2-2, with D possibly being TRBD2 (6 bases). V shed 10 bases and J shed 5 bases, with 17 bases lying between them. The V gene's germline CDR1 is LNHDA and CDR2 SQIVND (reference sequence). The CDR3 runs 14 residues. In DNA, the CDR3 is TGTGCCATAGGTAGCGGCCTTGGGACCGGGGAGCTGTTTTTT. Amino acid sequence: CAIGSGLGTGELFF.

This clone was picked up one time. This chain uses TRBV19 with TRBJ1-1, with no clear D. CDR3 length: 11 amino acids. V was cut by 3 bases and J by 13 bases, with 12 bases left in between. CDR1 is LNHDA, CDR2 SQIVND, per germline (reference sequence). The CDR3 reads CASSMSGEVFF. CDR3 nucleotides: TGTGCCAGTAGTATGTCCGGGGAGGTTTTCTTT. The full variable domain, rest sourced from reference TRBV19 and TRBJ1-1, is DGGITQSPKYLFRKEGQNVTLSCEQNLNHDAMYWYRQDPGQGLRLIYYSQIVNDFQKGDIAEGYSVSREKKESFPLTVTSAQKNPTAFYLCASSMSGEVFFGQGTRLTVV.

DNA for the CDR3: TGTGCCAGCAGCTGGGGCGGGAGCTCTGGGGCCAACGTCCTGACTTTC. This encodes CASSWGGSSGANVLTF. The chain combines TRBV5-4 with TRBJ2-6, with 7 bases aligning to TRBD2. The junction had 3 bases not matched to a gene; V was cut back by 3 bases and J by 0 bases. CDR1 and CDR2 from the germline V gene are SGHNT and YYREEE (reference sequence). The CDR3 is made up of 16 amino acids.

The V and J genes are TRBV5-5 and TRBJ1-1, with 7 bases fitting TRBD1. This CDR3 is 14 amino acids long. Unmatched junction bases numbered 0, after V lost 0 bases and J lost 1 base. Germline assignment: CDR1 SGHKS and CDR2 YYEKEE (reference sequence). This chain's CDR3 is CASSLGTGNTEAFF. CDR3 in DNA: TGTGCCAGCAGCTTGGGGACAGGGAACACTGAAGCTTTCTTT.

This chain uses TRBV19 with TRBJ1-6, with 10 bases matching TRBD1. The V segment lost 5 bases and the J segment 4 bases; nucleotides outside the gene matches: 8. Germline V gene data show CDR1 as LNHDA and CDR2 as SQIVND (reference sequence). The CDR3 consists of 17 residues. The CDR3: CASSARAGQGYNSPLHF. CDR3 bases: TGTGCCAGTAGTGCACGTGCGGGACAGGGGTATAATTCACCCCTCCACTTT.

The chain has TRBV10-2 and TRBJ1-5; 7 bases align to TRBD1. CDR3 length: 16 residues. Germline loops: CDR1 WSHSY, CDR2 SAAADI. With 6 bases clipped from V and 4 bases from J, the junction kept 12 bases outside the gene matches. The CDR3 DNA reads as TGCGCCAGCAGCCCAACAGGGACAGACCCTAATCAGCCCCAGCATTTT. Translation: CASSPTGTDPNQPQHF.

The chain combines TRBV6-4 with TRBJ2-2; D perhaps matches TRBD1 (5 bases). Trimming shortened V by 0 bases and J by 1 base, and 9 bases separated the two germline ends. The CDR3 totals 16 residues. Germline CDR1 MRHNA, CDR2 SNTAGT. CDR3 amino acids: CASSDSADRNTGELFF. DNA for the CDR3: TGTGCCAGCAGTGACTCGGCCGACAGGAACACCGGGGAGCTGTTTTTT.

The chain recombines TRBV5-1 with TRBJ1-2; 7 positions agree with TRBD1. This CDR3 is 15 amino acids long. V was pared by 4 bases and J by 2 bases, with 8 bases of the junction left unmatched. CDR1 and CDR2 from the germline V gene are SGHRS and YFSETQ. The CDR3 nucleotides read TGCGCCAGCAGCGTCTACAGGGGAGGCAACTATGGCTACACCTTC. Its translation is CASSVYRGGNYGYTF.

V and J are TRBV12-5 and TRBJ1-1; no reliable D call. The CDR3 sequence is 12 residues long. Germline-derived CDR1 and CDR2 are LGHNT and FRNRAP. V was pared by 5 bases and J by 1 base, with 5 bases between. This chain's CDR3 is CASGLKNTEAFF. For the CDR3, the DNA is TGTGCTAGTGGTCTAAAGAACACTGAAGCTTTCTTT.

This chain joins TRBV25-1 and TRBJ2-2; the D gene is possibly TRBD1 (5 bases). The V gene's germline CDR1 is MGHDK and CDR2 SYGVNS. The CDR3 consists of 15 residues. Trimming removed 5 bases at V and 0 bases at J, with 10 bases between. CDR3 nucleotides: TGTGCCAGCAGTCTAGGGGCCTCGAACACCGGGGAGCTGTTTTTT. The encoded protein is CASSLGASNTGELFF.

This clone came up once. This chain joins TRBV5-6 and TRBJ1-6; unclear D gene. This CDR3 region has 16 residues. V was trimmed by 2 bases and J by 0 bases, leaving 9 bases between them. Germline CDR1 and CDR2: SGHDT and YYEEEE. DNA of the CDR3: TGTGCCAGCAGCTTTGCTGGGAGCTCCTATAATTCACCCCTCCACTTT. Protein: CASSFAGSSYNSPLHF.

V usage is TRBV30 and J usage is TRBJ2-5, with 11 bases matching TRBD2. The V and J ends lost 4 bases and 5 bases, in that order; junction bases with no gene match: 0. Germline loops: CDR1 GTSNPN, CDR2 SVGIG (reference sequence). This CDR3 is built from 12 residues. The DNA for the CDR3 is TGTGCCTGGACTAGCGGGGGGGAGACCCAGTACTTC. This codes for CAWTSGGETQYF. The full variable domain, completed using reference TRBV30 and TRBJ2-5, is SQTIHQWPATLVQPVGSPLSLECTVEGTSNPNLYWYRQAAGRGLQLLFYSVGIGQISSEVPQNLSASRPQDRQFILSSKKLLLSDSGFYLCAWTSGGETQYFGPGTRLLVL.

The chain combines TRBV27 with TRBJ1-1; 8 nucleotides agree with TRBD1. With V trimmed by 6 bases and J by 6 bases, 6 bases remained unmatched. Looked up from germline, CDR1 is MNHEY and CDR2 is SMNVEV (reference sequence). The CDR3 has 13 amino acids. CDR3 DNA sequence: TGTGCCAGCAGGAAACCAGGGGGCTCTGAAGCTTTCTTT. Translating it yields CASRKPGGSEAFF.

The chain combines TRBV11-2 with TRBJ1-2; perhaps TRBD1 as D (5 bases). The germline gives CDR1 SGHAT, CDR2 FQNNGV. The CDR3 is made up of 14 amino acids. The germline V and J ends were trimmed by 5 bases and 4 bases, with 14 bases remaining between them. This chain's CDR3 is CASSPDSQPYGYTF. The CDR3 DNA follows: TGTGCCAGCAGCCCCGACAGTCAGCCCTATGGCTACACCTTC.

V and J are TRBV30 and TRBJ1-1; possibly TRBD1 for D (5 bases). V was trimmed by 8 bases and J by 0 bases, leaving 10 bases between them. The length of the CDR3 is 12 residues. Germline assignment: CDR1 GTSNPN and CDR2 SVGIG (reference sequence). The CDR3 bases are TGTGCCGGGACTGTCATGAACACTGAAGCTTTCTTT. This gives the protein CAGTVMNTEAFF.

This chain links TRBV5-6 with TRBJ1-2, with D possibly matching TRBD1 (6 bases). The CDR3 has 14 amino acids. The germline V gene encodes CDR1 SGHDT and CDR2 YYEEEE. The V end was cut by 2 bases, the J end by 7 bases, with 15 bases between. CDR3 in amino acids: CASSFRGRGAGYTF. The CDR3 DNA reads TGTGCCAGCAGCTTCAGGGGAAGAGGGGCTGGCTACACCTTC.

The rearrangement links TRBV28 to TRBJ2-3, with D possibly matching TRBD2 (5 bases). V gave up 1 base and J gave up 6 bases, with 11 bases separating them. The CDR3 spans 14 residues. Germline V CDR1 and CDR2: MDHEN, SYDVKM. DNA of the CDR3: TGTGCCAGCAGTTTATCCGGGGTCGGGGATACGCAGTATTTT. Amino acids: CASSLSGVGDTQYF.

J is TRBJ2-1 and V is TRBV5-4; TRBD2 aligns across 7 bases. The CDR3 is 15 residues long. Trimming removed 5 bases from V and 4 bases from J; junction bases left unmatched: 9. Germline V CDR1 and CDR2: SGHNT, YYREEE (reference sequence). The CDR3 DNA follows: TGTGCCAGCAGTCCCCCTGCGGGAGCATACAATGAGCAGTTCTTC. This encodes CASSPPAGAYNEQFF.

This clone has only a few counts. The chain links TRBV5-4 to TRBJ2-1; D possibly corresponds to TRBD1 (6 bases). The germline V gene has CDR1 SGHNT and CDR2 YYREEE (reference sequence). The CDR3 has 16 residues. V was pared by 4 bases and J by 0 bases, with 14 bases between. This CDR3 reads CASSGRQEISYNEQFF. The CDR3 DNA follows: TGTGCCAGCAGCGGGCGACAGGAGATCTCCTACAATGAGCAGTTCTTC.

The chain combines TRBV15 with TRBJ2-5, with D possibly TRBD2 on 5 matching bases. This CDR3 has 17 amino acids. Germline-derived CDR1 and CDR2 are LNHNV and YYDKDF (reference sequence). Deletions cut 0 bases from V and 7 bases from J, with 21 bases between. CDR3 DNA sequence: TGTGCCACCAGCAGAGAGGACGGACTTTCCGCGCTGTCGACCCAGTACTTC. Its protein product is CATSREDGLSALSTQYF.

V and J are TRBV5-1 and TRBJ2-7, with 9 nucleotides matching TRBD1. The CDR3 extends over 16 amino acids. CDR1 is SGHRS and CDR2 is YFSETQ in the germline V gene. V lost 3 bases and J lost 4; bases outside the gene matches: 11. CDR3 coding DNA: TGCGCCAGCAGCTCCCCAAACACCGGGACAGGGTACGAGCAGTACTTC. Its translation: CASSSPNTGTGYEQYF.

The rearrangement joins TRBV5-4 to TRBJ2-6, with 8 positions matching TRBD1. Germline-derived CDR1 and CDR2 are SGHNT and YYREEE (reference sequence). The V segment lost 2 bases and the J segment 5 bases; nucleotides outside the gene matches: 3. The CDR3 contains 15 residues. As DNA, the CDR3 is TGTGCCAGCAGCTTCGGACAGGGACGGGCCAACGTCCTGACTTTC. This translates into CASSFGQGRANVLTF.

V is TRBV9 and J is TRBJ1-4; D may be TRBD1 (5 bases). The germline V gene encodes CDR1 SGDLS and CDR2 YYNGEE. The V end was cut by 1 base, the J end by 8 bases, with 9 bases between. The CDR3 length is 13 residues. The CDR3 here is CASSVSQGEKLFF. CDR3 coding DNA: TGTGCCAGCAGCGTATCCCAGGGAGAAAAACTGTTTTTT. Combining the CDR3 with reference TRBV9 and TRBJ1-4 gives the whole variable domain DSGVTQTPKHLITATGQRVTLRCSPRSGDLSVYWYQQSLDQGLQFLIQYYNGEERAKGNILERFSAQQFPDLHSELNLSSLELGDSALYFCASSVSQGEKLFFGSGTQLSVL.

The CDR3 reads CSAEQGIPEAFF. The CDR3 region has the DNA TGCAGCGCAGAACAGGGGATCCCTGAAGCTTTCTTT. The chain links TRBV29-1 to TRBJ1-1, with TRBD1 matching over 7 bases. V lost 7 bases and J lost 6; bases outside the gene matches: 8. The CDR3 extends over 12 amino acids. Germline lookup yields CDR1 SQVTM and CDR2 ANQGSEA.

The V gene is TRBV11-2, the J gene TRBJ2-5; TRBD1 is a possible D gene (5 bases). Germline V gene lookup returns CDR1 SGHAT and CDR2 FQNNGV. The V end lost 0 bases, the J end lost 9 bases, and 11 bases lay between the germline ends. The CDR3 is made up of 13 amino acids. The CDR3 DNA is TGTGCCAGCAGCTTAGATCGCAGGGCAGCCCAGTACTTC. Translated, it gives CASSLDRRAAQYF.